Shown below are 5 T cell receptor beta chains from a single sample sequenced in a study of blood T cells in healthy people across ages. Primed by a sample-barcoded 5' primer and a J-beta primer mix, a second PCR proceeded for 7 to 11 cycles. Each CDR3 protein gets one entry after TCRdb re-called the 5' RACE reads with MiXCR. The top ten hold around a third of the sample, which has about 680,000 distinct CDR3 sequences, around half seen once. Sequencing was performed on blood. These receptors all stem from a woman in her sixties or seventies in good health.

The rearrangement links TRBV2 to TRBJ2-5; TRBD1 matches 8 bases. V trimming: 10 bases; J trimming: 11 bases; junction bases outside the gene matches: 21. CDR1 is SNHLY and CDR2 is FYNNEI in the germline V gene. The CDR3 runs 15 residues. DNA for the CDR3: TGTGCCACCAGCAGTACGGGACAGGCATTCCGGGAGCAGTACTTC. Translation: CATSSTGQAFREQYF.

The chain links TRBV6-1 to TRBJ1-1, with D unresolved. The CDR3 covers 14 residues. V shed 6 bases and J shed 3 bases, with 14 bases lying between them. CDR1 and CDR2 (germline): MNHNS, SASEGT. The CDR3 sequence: CASRVRSSDTEAFF. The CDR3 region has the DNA TGTGCCAGCAGAGTAAGGAGCTCTGACACTGAAGCTTTCTTT.

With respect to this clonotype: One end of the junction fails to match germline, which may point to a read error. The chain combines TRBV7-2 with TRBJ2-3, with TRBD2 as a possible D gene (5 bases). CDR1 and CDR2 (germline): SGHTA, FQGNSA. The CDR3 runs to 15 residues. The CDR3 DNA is TGTGCCGGCAGCTTAGATGGGAGTCGCGCAGATACGCAGTATTTT. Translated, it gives CAGSLDGSRADTQYF.

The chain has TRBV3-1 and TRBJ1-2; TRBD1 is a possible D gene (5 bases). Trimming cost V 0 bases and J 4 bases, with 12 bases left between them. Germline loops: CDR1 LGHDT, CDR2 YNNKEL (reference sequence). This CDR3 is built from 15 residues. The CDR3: CASSQEAGTSYGYTF. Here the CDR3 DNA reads TGTGCCAGCAGCCAAGAGGCAGGGACCTCCTATGGCTACACCTTC.

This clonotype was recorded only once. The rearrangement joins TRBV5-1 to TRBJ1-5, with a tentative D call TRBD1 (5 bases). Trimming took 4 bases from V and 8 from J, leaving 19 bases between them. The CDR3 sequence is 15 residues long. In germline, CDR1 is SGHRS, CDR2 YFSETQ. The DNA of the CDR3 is TGCGCCAGCAGCGGGGGAGCAGGCCTCGGTGAGCCCCAGCATTTT. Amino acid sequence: CASSGGAGLGEPQHF.